Shown below are 25 T cell receptor beta chains from a single sample sequenced in a study of OX40 agonist ivuxolimab in advanced cancers. Using immunoSEQ multiplex PCR, the repertoire was profiled, and TCRdb retains in-frame clones only, with some absent. The sample contains 60,000 to 80,000 clones, roughly 90% of which appear only once. This material consisted of CD4+ or CD8+ T cells sorted from blood, taken in a trial of the OX40 agonist ivuxolimab. These receptors originate from an adult with an advanced solid tumor such as melanoma, head and neck, liver or kidney cancer.

The rearrangement joins TRBV10-2 to TRBJ2-7; 8 nucleotides match TRBD2. The CDR3 spans 15 residues. Germline CDR1 WSHSY, CDR2 SAAADI. After removal of 3 bases from V and 2 bases from J, the junction contained 6 bases not matched to a gene. The CDR3 region is CASSDEGLGTYEQYF. The DNA of the CDR3 is TGCGCCAGCAGTGATGAGGGACTAGGAACCTACGAGCAGTACTTC.

This rearrangement joins TRBV5-4 to TRBJ1-2; D not resolved. V lost 1 base to trimming and J lost 7 bases, with 17 bases between them. Germline-derived CDR1 and CDR2 are SGHNT and YYREEE (reference sequence). The CDR3 has 15 residues. The CDR3 DNA is TGTGCCAGCAGCTTGACGGGAGCCCGGAATGGTGGCTACACCTTC. Translation gives CASSLTGARNGGYTF.

This chain links TRBV10-2 with TRBJ1-5; 10 bases fit TRBD1. Germline assignment: CDR1 WSHSY and CDR2 SAAADI. With 3 bases clipped from V and 2 bases from J, the junction kept 10 bases outside the gene matches. CDR3 length equals 18 residues. The CDR3 is CASSDTGTGVLGNQPQHF. CDR3 DNA: TGCGCCAGCAGTGATACCGGGACAGGGGTGCTCGGCAATCAGCCCCAGCATTTT.

This chain links TRBV27 with TRBJ1-1, with unresolved D. V lost 0 bases, J lost 3 bases, and 23 bases lay in between. This CDR3 has 19 residues. Germline CDR1 is MNHEY and CDR2 is SMNVEV (reference sequence). The CDR3 spells CASSLSYWRVGEGHTEAFF. The CDR3 DNA sequence: TGTGCCAGCAGTTTATCGTACTGGAGGGTCGGGGAAGGTCACACTGAAGCTTTCTTT.

The chain has TRBV19 and TRBJ1-1; tentative D call: TRBD1 (6 bases). The CDR3 has 13 amino acids. V dropped 6 bases and J dropped 3 bases, with 11 bases sitting between them. Germline V gene data show CDR1 as LNHDA and CDR2 as SQIVND (reference sequence). The CDR3 loop is CASRQNRDTEAFF. For the CDR3, the DNA is TGTGCCAGTAGGCAAAACAGGGACACTGAAGCTTTCTTT. Complete variable domain (other parts from reference TRBV19 and TRBJ1-1): DGGITQSPKYLFRKEGQNVTLSCEQNLNHDAMYWYRQDPGQGLRLIYYSQIVNDFQKGDIAEGYSVSREKKESFPLTVTSAQKNPTAFYLCASRQNRDTEAFFGQGTRLTVV.

The chain is built from TRBV11-3 and TRBJ2-3; 9 bases fit TRBD2. Germline V lookup: CDR1 SGHNT, CDR2 YENEEA. CDR3 length equals 18 residues. J gave up 3 bases and V 4 bases, and 14 bases lay outside the gene matches. This CDR3 reads CASSSRQIAGVGTDTQYF. For the CDR3, the DNA is TGTGCCAGCAGCTCAAGACAGATAGCGGGAGTAGGGACAGATACGCAGTATTTT.

This chain uses TRBV5-1 with TRBJ1-4, with D possibly TRBD1 on 5 matching bases. Germline lookup yields CDR1 SGHRS and CDR2 YFSETQ. This CDR3 is 15 amino acids long. V lost 4 bases and J lost 5, with 15 bases in between. This CDR3 is CASSSGDGRNEKLFF. In DNA form, the CDR3 reads TGCGCCAGCAGCAGTGGGGACGGCAGAAATGAAAAACTGTTTTTT. The whole variable domain, remainder taken from reference TRBV5-1 and TRBJ1-4, is KAGVTQTPRYLIKTRGQQVTLSCSPISGHRSVSWYQQTPGQGLQFLFEYFSETQRNKGNFPGRFSGRQFSNSRSEMNVSTLELGDSALYLCASSSGDGRNEKLFFGSGTQLSVL.

The chain combines TRBV21-1 with TRBJ2-5. TRBV21-1 is a known pseudogene. The CDR3 has 22 residues. CDR3 DNA: TGTGCCAGCACCGACGAGGGGACAGTAGGGGGGGCTGAGCGTCCCAAACAAGAGACCCAGTACTTC. Encoded protein: CASTDEGTVGGAERPKQETQYF.

The CDR3: CASSSNLARETQYF. CDR3 DNA sequence: TGTGCCAGTAGTTCTAACCTGGCCCGAGAGACCCAGTACTTC. The V call is TRBV19, the J call TRBJ2-5; no reliable D call. The V gene's germline CDR1 is LNHDA and CDR2 SQIVND (reference sequence). The CDR3 has 14 amino acids. Trimming shortened V by 5 bases and J by 4 bases, and 14 bases separated the two germline ends.

The gene calls are TRBV7-2 and TRBJ2-7; the match to TRBD1 covers 9 bases. Germline lookup yields CDR1 SGHTA and CDR2 FQGNSA. The trim removed 5 bases at V and 3 bases at J, leaving 8 bases unmatched. CDR3 length: 15 amino acids. CDR3 loop: CASSQQGAVNYEQYF. The CDR3, as DNA: TGTGCCAGCAGCCAACAGGGGGCTGTTAACTACGAGCAGTACTTC. The full variable domain, its missing parts supplied by reference TRBV7-2 and TRBJ2-7, is GAGVSQSPSNKVTEKGKDVELRCDPISGHTALYWYRQSLGQGLEFLIYFQGNSAPDKSGLPSDRFSAERTGGSVSTLTIQRTQQEDSAVYLCASSQQGAVNYEQYFGPGTRLTVT.

This chain links TRBV4-1 with TRBJ2-7; TRBD1 might be the D (6 bases). This CDR3 is built from 17 residues. Germline CDR1 and CDR2: MGHRA and YSYEKL. Trimming pared 0 bases from V and 0 bases from J, leaving 15 bases between. This CDR3 is CASSQEGNRASSYEQYF. The CDR3, as DNA: TGCGCCAGCAGCCAAGAGGGGAACAGGGCAAGCTCCTACGAGCAGTACTTC.

This chain uses TRBV18 with TRBJ2-2, with unresolved D. The CDR3 spans 15 residues. V lost 3 bases to trimming and J lost 4 bases, with 12 bases between them. CDR1 and CDR2 from the germline V gene are KGHSH and LQKENI. CDR3 nucleotides: TGTGCCAGCTCACCCGATATTTATGGCACCGGGGAGCTGTTTTTT. Translation gives CASSPDIYGTGELFF.

This chain uses TRBV7-2 with TRBJ2-5, with 7 bases lining up with TRBD1. V lost 6 bases to trimming and J lost 2 bases; unmatched junction nucleotides: 12. The germline V gene encodes CDR1 SGHTA and CDR2 FQGNSA. This CDR3 is 16 amino acids long. Here the CDR3 DNA reads TGTGCCAGCAGACAAGCCGGTTTACAGGGGCAAGAGACCCAGTACTTC. This translates into CASRQAGLQGQETQYF.

The chain recombines TRBV30 with TRBJ1-2; 7 bases fit TRBD1. Germline CDR1 GTSNPN, CDR2 SVGIG (reference sequence). This CDR3 spans 16 amino acids. V lost 5 bases and J lost 4; bases outside the gene matches: 16. The CDR3 region is CAWGGQAKRDLYGYTF. The CDR3 DNA sequence: TGTGCCTGGGGAGGACAGGCGAAGCGCGATCTCTATGGCTACACCTTC.

In its sample, this clone was seen once. The rearrangement uses TRBV27 and TRBJ1-4, with D possibly TRBD1 on 5 matching bases. Germline V gene sequence: CDR1 MNHEY, CDR2 SMNVEV (reference sequence). This CDR3 has 18 residues. Trimming took off 0 bases at V and 0 bases at J, with 14 bases between the two ends. In nucleotides, the CDR3 is TGTGCCAGCAGTTTATCGGGTTGGGGCAGATCAACTAATGAAAAACTGTTTTTT. Encoded protein: CASSLSGWGRSTNEKLFF.

The chain joins TRBV5-8 to TRBJ2-7; 7 bases map to TRBD2. Germline assignment: CDR1 SGHTS and CDR2 YDEGEE. The CDR3 is made up of 13 amino acids. V was pared by 1 base and J by 6 bases, with 4 bases of the junction left unmatched. CDR3 protein: CASSLNGEGEQYF. Written as DNA, the CDR3 is TGTGCCAGCAGCTTGAATGGGGAGGGCGAGCAGTACTTC.

The chain uses TRBV19 and TRBJ1-5; D remains ambiguous. V lost 4 bases and J lost 4, with 11 bases in between. Per the germline V gene, CDR1 is LNHDA and CDR2 is SQIVND (reference sequence). The CDR3 is made up of 14 amino acids. CDR3 sequence (DNA): TGTGCCAGTAGTACCGGGTTGCTAAATCAGCCCCAGCATTTT. It specifies CASSTGLLNQPQHF.

CDR3 sequence reads: CSVKDQDGAYNEQFF. The CDR3 coding sequence is TGCAGCGTTAAGGACCAAGATGGGGCCTACAATGAGCAGTTCTTC. The gene calls are TRBV29-1 and TRBJ2-1; no reliable D call. This CDR3 has 15 amino acids. Germline CDR1 SQVTM, CDR2 ANQGSEA. The ends were cut back, 5 bases at V and 2 bases at J, with 16 bases in the middle.

This chain connects TRBV30 to TRBJ2-1; 9 nucleotides align to TRBD2. J lost 5 bases, V lost 5 bases, and 22 bases had no gene match. The CDR3 extends over 19 amino acids. Germline-derived CDR1 and CDR2 are GTSNPN and SVGIG (reference sequence). This CDR3 is CAWDPVTRWSGRKNNEQFF. The CDR3, as DNA: TGTGCCTGGGACCCCGTGACTAGGTGGAGCGGGAGGAAGAACAATGAGCAGTTCTTC.

This clone is a singleton in its sample. V usage is TRBV7-2 and J usage is TRBJ2-5; 8 bases are a match to TRBD2. The CDR3 loop spans 15 amino acids. Germline CDR1 reads SGHTA; CDR2 reads FQGNSA. Trimming at V came to 4 bases and at J to 4 bases, leaving 8 bases not matched to a gene. CDR3: CASSSSLAGSETQYF. CDR3 nucleotides: TGTGCCAGCAGCTCCTCCCTAGCGGGTTCAGAGACCCAGTACTTC.

The rearrangement uses TRBV25-1 and TRBJ2-7; possibly TRBD1 for D (6 bases). Germline V gene data show CDR1 as MGHDK and CDR2 as SYGVNS. The CDR3 runs to 16 residues. The V end was cut by 1 base, the J end by 0 bases, with 13 bases between. CDR3 region: CASSEFGQRSSYEQYF. The CDR3 nucleotides are TGTGCCAGCAGTGAATTCGGACAGAGAAGCTCCTACGAGCAGTACTTC.

In regard to this clone: Compared with germline, one end of the junction differs, possibly owing to a read error. This chain connects TRBV10-2 to TRBJ2-7; D is unclear. The CDR3 spans 11 residues. Germline CDR1 and CDR2: WSHSY and SAAADI. As DNA, the CDR3 is TGCGCCAGCAGTGAAGCCTACGGGCAGTACTTC. Protein: CASSEAYGQYF.

This chain joins TRBV19 and TRBJ1-2; D unclear. Germline lookup yields CDR1 LNHDA and CDR2 SQIVND (reference sequence). The ends were cut back, 7 bases at V and 2 bases at J, with 17 bases in the middle. CDR3 size: 15 residues. Here the CDR3 reads CASTQQMRENYGYTF. In nucleotides, the CDR3 is TGTGCCAGTACCCAACAAATGAGGGAAAACTATGGCTACACCTTC.

V gene TRBV18 combines with J gene TRBJ2-7; 11 bases map to TRBD1. Germline V gene lookup returns CDR1 KGHSH and CDR2 LQKENI. The CDR3 totals 16 residues. Trimming cost V 4 bases and J 2 bases; bases outside gene matches: 7. CDR3 coding DNA: TGTGCCAGCTCACAAACCGGGACAGGGGGACCCTACGAGCAGTACTTC. Encoded protein: CASSQTGTGGPYEQYF.

This rearrangement joins TRBV5-1 to TRBJ1-5, with 12 bases fitting TRBD1. Germline V gives CDR1 SGHRS, CDR2 YFSETQ. The J segment lost 5 bases and the V segment lost 2 bases, leaving 5 bases of the junction unmatched. This CDR3 region has 16 residues. CDR3 loop: CASSFGGTGGDQPQHF. DNA for the CDR3: TGCGCCAGCAGCTTCGGGGGGACAGGGGGCGATCAGCCCCAGCATTTT. Using reference TRBV5-1 and TRBJ1-5 for the parts outside the CDR3, the full variable domain is KAGVTQTPRYLIKTRGQQVTLSCSPISGHRSVSWYQQTPGQGLQFLFEYFSETQRNKGNFPGRFSGRQFSNSRSEMNVSTLELGDSALYLCASSFGGTGGDQPQHFGDGTRLSIL.